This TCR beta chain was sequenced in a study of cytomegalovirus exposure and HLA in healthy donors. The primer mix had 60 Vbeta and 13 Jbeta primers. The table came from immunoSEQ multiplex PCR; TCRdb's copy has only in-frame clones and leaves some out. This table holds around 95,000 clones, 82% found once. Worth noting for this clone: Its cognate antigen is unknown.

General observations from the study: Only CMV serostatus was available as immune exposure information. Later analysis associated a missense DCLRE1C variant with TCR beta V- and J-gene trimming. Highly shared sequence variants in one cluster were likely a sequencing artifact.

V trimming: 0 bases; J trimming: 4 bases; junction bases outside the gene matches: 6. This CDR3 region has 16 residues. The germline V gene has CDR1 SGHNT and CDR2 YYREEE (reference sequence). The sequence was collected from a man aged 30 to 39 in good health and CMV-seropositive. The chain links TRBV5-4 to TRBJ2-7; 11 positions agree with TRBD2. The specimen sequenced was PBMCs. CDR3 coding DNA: TGTGCCAGCAGCTTGGTAGGGCTAGCGGGGGGTTACGAGCAGTACTTC. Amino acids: CASSLVGLAGGYEQYF.